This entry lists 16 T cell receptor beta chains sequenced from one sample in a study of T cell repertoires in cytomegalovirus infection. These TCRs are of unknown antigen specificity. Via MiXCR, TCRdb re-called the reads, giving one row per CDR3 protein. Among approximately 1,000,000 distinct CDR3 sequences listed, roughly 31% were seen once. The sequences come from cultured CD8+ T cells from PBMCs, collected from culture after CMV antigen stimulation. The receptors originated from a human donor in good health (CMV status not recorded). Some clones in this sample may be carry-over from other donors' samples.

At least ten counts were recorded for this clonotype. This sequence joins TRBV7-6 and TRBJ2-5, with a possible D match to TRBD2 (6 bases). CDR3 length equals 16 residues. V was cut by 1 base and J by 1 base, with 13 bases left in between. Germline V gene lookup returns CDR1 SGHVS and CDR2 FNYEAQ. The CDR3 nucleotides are TGTGCCAGCAGCTTAGGTGGGAGGTGGGGCCAAGAGACCCAGTACTTC. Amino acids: CASSLGGRWGQETQYF.

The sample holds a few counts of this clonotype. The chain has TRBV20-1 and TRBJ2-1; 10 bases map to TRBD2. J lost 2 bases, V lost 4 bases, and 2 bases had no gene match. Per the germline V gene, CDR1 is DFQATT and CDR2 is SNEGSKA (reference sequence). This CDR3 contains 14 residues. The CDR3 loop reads CSAMGLATYNEQFF. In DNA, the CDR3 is TGCAGTGCTATGGGACTAGCGACCTACAATGAGCAGTTCTTC.

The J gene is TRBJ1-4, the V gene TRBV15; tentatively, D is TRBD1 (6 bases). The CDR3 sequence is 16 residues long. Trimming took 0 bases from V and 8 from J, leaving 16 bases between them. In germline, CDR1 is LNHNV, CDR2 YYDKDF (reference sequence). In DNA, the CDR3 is TGTGCCACCAGCAGAGACCACGGGGGGGGCGAGGAAAAACTGTTTTTT. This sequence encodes CATSRDHGGGEEKLFF.

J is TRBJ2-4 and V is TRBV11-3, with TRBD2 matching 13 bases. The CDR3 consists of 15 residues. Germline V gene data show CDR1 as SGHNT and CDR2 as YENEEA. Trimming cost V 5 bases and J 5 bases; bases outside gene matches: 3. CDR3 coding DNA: TGTGCCAGCAGCCAAACTAGCGGGGGGGAAAACATTCAGTACTTC. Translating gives CASSQTSGGENIQYF. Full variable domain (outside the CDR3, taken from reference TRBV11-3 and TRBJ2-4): EAGVVQSPRYKIIEKKQPVAFWCNPISGHNTLYWYLQNLGQGPELLIRYENEEAVDDSQLPKDRFSAERLKGVDSTLKIQPAELGDSAVYLCASSQTSGGENIQYFGAGTRLSVL.

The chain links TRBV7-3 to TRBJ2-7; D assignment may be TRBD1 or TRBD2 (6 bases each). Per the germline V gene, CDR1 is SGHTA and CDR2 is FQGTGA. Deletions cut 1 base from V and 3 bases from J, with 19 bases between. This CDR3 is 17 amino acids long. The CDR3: CASSLMGGPGGFYEQYV. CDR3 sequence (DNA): TGTGCCAGCAGCTTAATGGGGGGCCCCGGGGGCTTCTACGAGCAGTACGTC.

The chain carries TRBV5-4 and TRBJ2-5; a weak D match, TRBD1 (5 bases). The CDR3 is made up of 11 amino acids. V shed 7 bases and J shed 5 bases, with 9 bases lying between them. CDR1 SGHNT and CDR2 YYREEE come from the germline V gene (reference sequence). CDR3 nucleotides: TGTGCCAGCGCTGCAGGGGAGACCCAGTACTTC. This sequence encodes CASAAGETQYF.

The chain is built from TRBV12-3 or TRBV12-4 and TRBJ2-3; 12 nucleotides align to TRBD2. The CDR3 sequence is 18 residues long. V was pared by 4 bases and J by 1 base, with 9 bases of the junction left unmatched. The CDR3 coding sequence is TGTGCCAGCAGTTCCACTAGCGGGGGGACCCCCGGCACAGATACGCAGTATTTT. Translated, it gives CASSSTSGGTPGTDTQYF.

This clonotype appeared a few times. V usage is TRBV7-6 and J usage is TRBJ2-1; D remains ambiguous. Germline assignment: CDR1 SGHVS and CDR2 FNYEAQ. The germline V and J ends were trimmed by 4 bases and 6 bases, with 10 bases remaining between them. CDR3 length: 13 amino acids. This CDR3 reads CASSSDPTNEQFF. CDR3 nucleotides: TGTGCCAGCAGCTCCGACCCAACCAATGAGCAGTTCTTC.

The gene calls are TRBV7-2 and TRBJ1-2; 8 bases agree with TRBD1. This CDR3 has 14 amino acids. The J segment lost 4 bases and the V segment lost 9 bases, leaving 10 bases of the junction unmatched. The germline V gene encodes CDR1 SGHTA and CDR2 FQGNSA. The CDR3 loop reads CARPPDRGAYGYTF. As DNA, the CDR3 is TGTGCCAGACCACCAGACAGGGGAGCCTATGGCTACACCTTC.

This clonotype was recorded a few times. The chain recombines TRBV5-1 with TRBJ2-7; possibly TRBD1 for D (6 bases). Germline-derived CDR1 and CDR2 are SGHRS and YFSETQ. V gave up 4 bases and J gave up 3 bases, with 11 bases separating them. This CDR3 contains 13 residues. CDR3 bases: TGCGCCAGCAGCAGGACAGAGAACTACGAGCAGTACTTC. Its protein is CASSRTENYEQYF. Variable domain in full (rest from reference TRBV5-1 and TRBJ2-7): KAGVTQTPRYLIKTRGQQVTLSCSPISGHRSVSWYQQTPGQGLQFLFEYFSETQRNKGNFPGRFSGRQFSNSRSEMNVSTLELGDSALYLCASSRTENYEQYFGPGTRLTVT.

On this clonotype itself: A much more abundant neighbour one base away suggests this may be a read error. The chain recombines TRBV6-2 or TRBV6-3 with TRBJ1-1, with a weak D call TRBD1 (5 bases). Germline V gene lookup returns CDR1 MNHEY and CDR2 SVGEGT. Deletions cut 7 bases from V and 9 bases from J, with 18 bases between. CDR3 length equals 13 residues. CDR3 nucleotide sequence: TGTGCCAGCAACACACTCCTCCAGGGAAAAGCTTTCTTT. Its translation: CASNTLLQGKAFF.

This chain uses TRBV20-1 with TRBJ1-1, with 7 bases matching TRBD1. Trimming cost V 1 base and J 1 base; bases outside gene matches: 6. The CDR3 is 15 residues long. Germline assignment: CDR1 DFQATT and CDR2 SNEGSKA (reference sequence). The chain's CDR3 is CSARGQGGPNTEAFF. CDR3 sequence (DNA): TGCAGTGCTAGAGGACAAGGGGGCCCGAACACTGAAGCTTTCTTT.

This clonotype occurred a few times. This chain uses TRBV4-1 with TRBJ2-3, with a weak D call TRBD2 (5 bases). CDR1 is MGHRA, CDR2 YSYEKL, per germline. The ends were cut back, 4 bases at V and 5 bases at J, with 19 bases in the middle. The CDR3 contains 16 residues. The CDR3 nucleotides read TGCGCCAGCAGCCCCTCGGACCCCCAGGCGGGAGATACGCAGTATTTT. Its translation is CASSPSDPQAGDTQYF.

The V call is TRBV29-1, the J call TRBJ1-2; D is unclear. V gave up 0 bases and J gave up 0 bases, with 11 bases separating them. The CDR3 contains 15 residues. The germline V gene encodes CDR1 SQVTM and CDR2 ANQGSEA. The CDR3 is CSVEDDRLANYGYTF. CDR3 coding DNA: TGCAGCGTTGAAGATGACCGTTTAGCTAACTATGGCTACACCTTC.

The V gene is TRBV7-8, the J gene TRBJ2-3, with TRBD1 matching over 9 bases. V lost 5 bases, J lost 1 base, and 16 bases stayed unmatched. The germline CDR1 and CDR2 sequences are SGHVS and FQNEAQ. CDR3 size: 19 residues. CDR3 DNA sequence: TGTGCCAGCAGCCCTACCCGGGACAGGGCACACCGAGGCACAGATACGCAGTATTTT. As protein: CASSPTRDRAHRGTDTQYF.

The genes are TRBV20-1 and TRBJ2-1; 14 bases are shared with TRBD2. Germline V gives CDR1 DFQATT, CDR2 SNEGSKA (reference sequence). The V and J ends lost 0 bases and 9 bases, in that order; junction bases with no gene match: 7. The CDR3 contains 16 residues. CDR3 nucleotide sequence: TGCAGTGCTAGAGACCCCGGGACTAGCGGGGGCTCTGAGCAGTTCTTC. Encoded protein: CSARDPGTSGGSEQFF.